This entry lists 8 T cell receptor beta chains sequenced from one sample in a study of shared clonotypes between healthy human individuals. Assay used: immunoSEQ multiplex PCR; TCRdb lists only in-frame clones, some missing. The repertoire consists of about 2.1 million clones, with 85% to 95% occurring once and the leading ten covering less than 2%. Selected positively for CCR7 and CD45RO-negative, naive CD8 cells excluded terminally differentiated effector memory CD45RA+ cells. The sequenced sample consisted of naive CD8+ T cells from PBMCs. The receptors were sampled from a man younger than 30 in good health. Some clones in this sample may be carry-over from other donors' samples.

The CDR3 nucleotides are TGTGCCAGCAGCTTGGGCGGGACTAGGTACGAGCAGTACTTC. Amino acids: CASSLGGTRYEQYF. The V gene is TRBV2, the J gene TRBJ2-7; 8 bases agree with TRBD2. CDR1 is SNHLY, CDR2 FYNNEI, per germline. V dropped 6 bases and J dropped 4; count of bases not matched to a gene: 8. The length of the CDR3 is 14 residues.

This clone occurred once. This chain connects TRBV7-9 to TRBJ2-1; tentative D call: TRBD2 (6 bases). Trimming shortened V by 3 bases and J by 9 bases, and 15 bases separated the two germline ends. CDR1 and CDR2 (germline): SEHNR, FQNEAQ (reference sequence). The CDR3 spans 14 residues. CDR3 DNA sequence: TGTGCCAGCAGCTTCTCCGGGACTCATCCTGAGCAGTTCTTC. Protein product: CASSFSGTHPEQFF.

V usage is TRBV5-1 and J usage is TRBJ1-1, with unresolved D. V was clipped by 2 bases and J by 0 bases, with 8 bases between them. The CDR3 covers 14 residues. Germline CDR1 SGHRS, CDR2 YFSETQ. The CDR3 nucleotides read TGCGCCAGCAGCTTAACAGTGGTGAACACTGAAGCTTTCTTT. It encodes CASSLTVVNTEAFF. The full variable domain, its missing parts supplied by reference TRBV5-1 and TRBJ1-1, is KAGVTQTPRYLIKTRGQQVTLSCSPISGHRSVSWYQQTPGQGLQFLFEYFSETQRNKGNFPGRFSGRQFSNSRSEMNVSTLELGDSALYLCASSLTVVNTEAFFGQGTRLTVV.

The CDR3 DNA sequence: TGCGCCAGCAGCCCTCAAGAGGGACAGATGATTCAAGAGACCCAGTACTTC. Its translation: CASSPQEGQMIQETQYF. The chain recombines TRBV5-1 with TRBJ2-5, with TRBD1 identical over 7 bases. The CDR3 is made up of 17 amino acids. Per the germline V gene, CDR1 is SGHRS and CDR2 is YFSETQ. V lost 4 bases to trimming and J lost 2 bases; unmatched junction nucleotides: 14.

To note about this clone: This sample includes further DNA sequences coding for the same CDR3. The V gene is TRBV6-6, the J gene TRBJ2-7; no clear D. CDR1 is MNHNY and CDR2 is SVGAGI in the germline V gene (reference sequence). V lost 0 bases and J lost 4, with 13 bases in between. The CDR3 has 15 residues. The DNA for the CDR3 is TGTGCCAGCAGTTACTCGAACCCCGGCGCTTACGAGCAGTACTTC. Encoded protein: CASSYSNPGAYEQYF.

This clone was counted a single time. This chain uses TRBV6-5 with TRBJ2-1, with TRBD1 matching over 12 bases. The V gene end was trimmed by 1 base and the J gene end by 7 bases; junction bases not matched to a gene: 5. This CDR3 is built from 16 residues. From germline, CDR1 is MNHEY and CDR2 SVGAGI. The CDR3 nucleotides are TGTGCCAGCAGTTACTGGGGACAGGGGGCGTTTAATGAGCAGTTCTTC. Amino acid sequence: CASSYWGQGAFNEQFF.

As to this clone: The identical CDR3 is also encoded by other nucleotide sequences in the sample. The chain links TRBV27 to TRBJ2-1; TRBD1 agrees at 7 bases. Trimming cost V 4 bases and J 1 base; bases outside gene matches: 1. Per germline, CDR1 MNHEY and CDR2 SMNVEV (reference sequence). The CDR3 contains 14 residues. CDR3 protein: CASSSDRSYNEQFF. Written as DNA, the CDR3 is TGTGCCAGCAGTTCGGACAGGTCCTACAATGAGCAGTTCTTC.

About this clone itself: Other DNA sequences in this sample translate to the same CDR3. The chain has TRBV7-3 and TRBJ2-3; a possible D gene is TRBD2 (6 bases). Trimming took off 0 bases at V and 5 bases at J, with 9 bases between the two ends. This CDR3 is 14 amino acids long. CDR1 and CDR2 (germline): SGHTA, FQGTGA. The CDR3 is CASSLTGGGDTQYF. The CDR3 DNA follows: TGTGCCAGCAGCTTAACCGGGGGAGGAGATACGCAGTATTTT.